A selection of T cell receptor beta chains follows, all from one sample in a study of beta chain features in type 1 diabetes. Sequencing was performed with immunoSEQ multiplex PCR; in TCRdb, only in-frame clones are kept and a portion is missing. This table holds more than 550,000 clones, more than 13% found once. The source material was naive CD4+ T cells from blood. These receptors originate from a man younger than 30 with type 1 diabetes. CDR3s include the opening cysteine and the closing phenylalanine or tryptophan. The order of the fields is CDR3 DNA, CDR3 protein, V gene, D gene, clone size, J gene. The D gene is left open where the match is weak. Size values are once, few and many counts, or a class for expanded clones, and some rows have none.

CDR3 DNA: TGTGCCATCAGTGACGGGGTTTTGGACGAGCAGTACTTC
CDR3 protein: CAISDGVLDEQYF
V gene: TRBV10-3
D gene: .
clone size: few
J gene: TRBJ2-7

CDR3 DNA: TGTGCCAGCAGCGAATCAGCAGGGTCCGGCTATGGCTACACCTTC
CDR3 protein: CASSESAGSGYGYTF
V gene: TRBV9
D gene: .
clone size: few
J gene: TRBJ1-2

CDR3 DNA: TGTGCCTGGAGTGCTAGCGGGGGGCAGCATGAGCAGTTCTTC
CDR3 protein: CAWSASGGQHEQFF
V gene: TRBV30
D gene: TRBD2
clone size: few
J gene: TRBJ2-1

CDR3 DNA: TGTGCCAGCAGATCGGTTAACTATGGCTACACCTTC
CDR3 protein: CASRSVNYGYTF
V gene: TRBV28
D gene: .
clone size: .
J gene: TRBJ1-2

CDR3 DNA: TGTGCCAGCAGTCCCTCCCGCCGACTAGCGGATAAGTTC
CDR3 protein: CASSPSRRLADKF
V gene: TRBV2
D gene: TRBD2
clone size: few
J gene: TRBJ2-7

CDR3 DNA: TGTGCCTGGAGCCAGGGGAGCGGCAATCAGCCCCAGCATTTT
CDR3 protein: CAWSQGSGNQPQHF
V gene: TRBV30
D gene: .
clone size: few
J gene: TRBJ1-5

CDR3 DNA: TGTGCCAGCAGCCCCATGAGAGGGAACGAAAAACTGTTTTTT
CDR3 protein: CASSPMRGNEKLFF
V gene: TRBV14
D gene: .
clone size: few
J gene: TRBJ1-4

CDR3 DNA: TGTGCCAGCAGTTATGTTAACTATGGCTACACCTTC
CDR3 protein: CASSYVNYGYTF
V gene: TRBV6-6
D gene: .
clone size: .
J gene: TRBJ1-2

CDR3 DNA: TGTGCCAGCAGCCCCCGACTAGCGGGGTACGAGGAGACCCAGTACTTC
CDR3 protein: CASSPRLAGYEETQYF
V gene: TRBV11-2
D gene: TRBD2
clone size: few
J gene: TRBJ2-5

CDR3 DNA: TGTGCCAGCAGCTCCCCGAATAGCGGGGGGGCCAAAAACATTCAGTACTTC
CDR3 protein: CASSSPNSGGAKNIQYF
V gene: TRBV7-2
D gene: TRBD2
clone size: .
J gene: TRBJ2-4

CDR3 DNA: TGTGCCAGCAGTTCTACGGGGTACGAGCAGTACTTC
CDR3 protein: CASSSTGYEQYF
V gene: TRBV7-2
D gene: .
clone size: few
J gene: TRBJ2-7

CDR3 DNA: TGCGCCAGCAGCTTAAGCCCGACTGGGACAGATACGCAGTATTTT
CDR3 protein: CASSLSPTGTDTQYF
V gene: TRBV5-1
D gene: .
clone size: .
J gene: TRBJ2-3

CDR3 DNA: TGTGCCAGCAGCCGCGGGGGAGCCTACGAGCAGTACTTC
CDR3 protein: CASSRGGAYEQYF
V gene: TRBV4-2
D gene: TRBD2
clone size: few
J gene: TRBJ2-7

CDR3 DNA: TGTGCCAGCAGCATCGGGACTTCCCCAGAGACCCAGTACTTC
CDR3 protein: CASSIGTSPETQYF
V gene: TRBV7-9
D gene: .
clone size: .
J gene: TRBJ2-5

CDR3 DNA: TGTGCCAGCAGCGCCGGGGGGGTCTCCTACAATGAGCAGTTCTTC
CDR3 protein: CASSAGGVSYNEQFF
V gene: TRBV5-4
D gene: TRBD2
clone size: few
J gene: TRBJ2-1

CDR3 DNA: TGTGCCAGCAGTTATAACTACAATGAGCAGTTCTTC
CDR3 protein: CASSYNYNEQFF
V gene: TRBV6-5
D gene: .
clone size: few
J gene: TRBJ2-1

CDR3 DNA: TGCGCCAGCAGCTCCGGGACGCAAACCAATGAGCAGTTCTTC
CDR3 protein: CASSSGTQTNEQFF
V gene: TRBV5-1
D gene: .
clone size: few
J gene: TRBJ2-1

CDR3 DNA: TGCGCCAGCAGCCAAGCTGGGGCGGGAGGAAACACCATATATTTT
CDR3 protein: CASSQAGAGGNTIYF
V gene: TRBV4-3
D gene: .
clone size: .
J gene: TRBJ1-3

CDR3 DNA: TGCGCCAGCAGCCAAGATTCAGGACAGGGTGGATCACCCCTCCACTTT
CDR3 protein: CASSQDSGQGGSPLHF
V gene: TRBV4-3
D gene: TRBD1
clone size: few
J gene: TRBJ1-6

CDR3 DNA: TGCAGCGTTGAGGGGTCCCGGAACTACGAGCAGTACTTC
CDR3 protein: CSVEGSRNYEQYF
V gene: TRBV29-1
D gene: .
clone size: .
J gene: TRBJ2-7

CDR3 DNA: TGTGCCAGCAGTTACACAGGACAGGGTCGCGTAAATACGCAGTATTTT
CDR3 protein: CASSYTGQGRVNTQYF
V gene: TRBV6-6
D gene: TRBD1
clone size: .
J gene: TRBJ2-3

CDR3 DNA: TGTGCCAGCAGTCTAAGCCCGGGACAGGGGGCGCGGACCGGGGAGCTGTTTTTT
CDR3 protein: CASSLSPGQGARTGELFF
V gene: TRBV27
D gene: TRBD1
clone size: .
J gene: TRBJ2-2

CDR3 DNA: TGTGCCAGCAGCTTAGGACACCACACAGATACGCAGTATTTT
CDR3 protein: CASSLGHHTDTQYF
V gene: TRBV7-2
D gene: .
clone size: .
J gene: TRBJ2-3

CDR3 DNA: TGCGCCAGCAGCCACTGGAGGGGCACCGGGGAGCTGTTTTTT
CDR3 protein: CASSHWRGTGELFF
V gene: TRBV4-1
D gene: .
clone size: .
J gene: TRBJ2-2

CDR3 DNA: TGCAGCGTTGTGGGCAGATCTGGGGCCAACGTCCTGACTTTC
CDR3 protein: CSVVGRSGANVLTF
V gene: TRBV29-1
D gene: .
clone size: .
J gene: TRBJ2-6

CDR3 DNA: TGTGCCAGCAGTTATCCGAACGGACAGGGGGCGAACGAGCAGTACTTC
CDR3 protein: CASSYPNGQGANEQYF
V gene: TRBV6-5
D gene: TRBD1
clone size: .
J gene: TRBJ2-7

CDR3 DNA: TGCGCCAGCAGCCAACGACAGAGCACAGATACGCAGTATTTT
CDR3 protein: CASSQRQSTDTQYF
V gene: TRBV4-3
D gene: .
clone size: .
J gene: TRBJ2-3

CDR3 DNA: TGTGCCAGCAGTGGCCGGACGGCTAGCTCTGGGGCCAACGTCCTGACTTTC
CDR3 protein: CASSGRTASSGANVLTF
V gene: TRBV28
D gene: .
clone size: .
J gene: TRBJ2-6

CDR3 DNA: TGTGCCAGCAGCCAAGAGAACAAGCGGCAGACCCAGTACTTC
CDR3 protein: CASSQENKRQTQYF
V gene: TRBV4-2
D gene: .
clone size: .
J gene: TRBJ2-5

CDR3 DNA: TGTGCCAGCAGTTTCGGGACAGTGAACACTGAAGCTTTCTTT
CDR3 protein: CASSFGTVNTEAFF
V gene: TRBV7-3
D gene: TRBD1
clone size: .
J gene: TRBJ1-1

CDR3 DNA: TGTGCCAGCACCGGGACTAGCTACGAGGGGGAGCTGTTTTTT
CDR3 protein: CASTGTSYEGELFF
V gene: TRBV9
D gene: TRBD2
clone size: .
J gene: TRBJ2-2

CDR3 DNA: TGTGCCAGCAGTAACCGGGACAGGGGGCCTCAGCCCCAGCATTTT
CDR3 protein: CASSNRDRGPQPQHF
V gene: TRBV6-1
D gene: TRBD1
clone size: few
J gene: TRBJ1-5

CDR3 DNA: TGTGCCAGCAGCTTTACGACGACAGATACGCAGTATTTT
CDR3 protein: CASSFTTTDTQYF
V gene: TRBV7-6
D gene: .
clone size: .
J gene: TRBJ2-3

CDR3 DNA: TGTGCCAGTAGTATAGACAAGTATGTTCAGCCCCAGCATTTT
CDR3 protein: CASSIDKYVQPQHF
V gene: TRBV19
D gene: .
clone size: .
J gene: TRBJ1-5

CDR3 DNA: TGTGCTAGTCAAGGGGGACCGAACACCGGGGAGCTGTTTTTT
CDR3 protein: CASQGGPNTGELFF
V gene: TRBV12-5
D gene: .
clone size: few
J gene: TRBJ2-2

CDR3 DNA: TGCAGTGCCCCCCAAGGCTATGGCTACACCTTC
CDR3 protein: CSAPQGYGYTF
V gene: TRBV20-1
D gene: .
clone size: few
J gene: TRBJ1-2

CDR3 DNA: TGTGCCAGCTCCGAACAGGGAGGGGGCATGAACACTGAAGCTTTCTTT
CDR3 protein: CASSEQGGGMNTEAFF
V gene: TRBV18
D gene: TRBD1
clone size: few
J gene: TRBJ1-1

CDR3 DNA: TGCGCCAGCAGCTTGGCGGTTGGTGAAAAACTGTTTTTT
CDR3 protein: CASSLAVGEKLFF
V gene: TRBV5-1
D gene: .
clone size: few
J gene: TRBJ1-4

CDR3 DNA: TGTGCCAGCACTTCAAGGGCGGGGGCCCGGGGGAACAATGAGCAGTTCTTC
CDR3 protein: CASTSRAGARGNNEQFF
V gene: TRBV27
D gene: .
clone size: .
J gene: TRBJ2-1

CDR3 DNA: TGTGCCAGCAGCCCCTGGACTAGCGGGAAGAACACCGGGGAGCTGTTTTTT
CDR3 protein: CASSPWTSGKNTGELFF
V gene: TRBV7-2
D gene: TRBD2
clone size: few
J gene: TRBJ2-2

CDR3 DNA: TGTGCCAGCAGCCCCTACGAAAAACTGTTTTTT
CDR3 protein: CASSPYEKLFF
V gene: TRBV7-9
D gene: .
clone size: .
J gene: TRBJ1-4

CDR3 DNA: TGTGCCAGCAGCTCAACAGGGGGCGCAGATACGCAGTATTTT
CDR3 protein: CASSSTGGADTQYF
V gene: TRBV7-2
D gene: TRBD1
clone size: .
J gene: TRBJ2-3

CDR3 DNA: TGTGCCAGCAGCTTAGTCGGGACTAGCGGGTACAGCTCCTACAATGAGCAGTTCTTC
CDR3 protein: CASSLVGTSGYSSYNEQFF
V gene: TRBV7-2
D gene: TRBD2
clone size: few
J gene: TRBJ2-1